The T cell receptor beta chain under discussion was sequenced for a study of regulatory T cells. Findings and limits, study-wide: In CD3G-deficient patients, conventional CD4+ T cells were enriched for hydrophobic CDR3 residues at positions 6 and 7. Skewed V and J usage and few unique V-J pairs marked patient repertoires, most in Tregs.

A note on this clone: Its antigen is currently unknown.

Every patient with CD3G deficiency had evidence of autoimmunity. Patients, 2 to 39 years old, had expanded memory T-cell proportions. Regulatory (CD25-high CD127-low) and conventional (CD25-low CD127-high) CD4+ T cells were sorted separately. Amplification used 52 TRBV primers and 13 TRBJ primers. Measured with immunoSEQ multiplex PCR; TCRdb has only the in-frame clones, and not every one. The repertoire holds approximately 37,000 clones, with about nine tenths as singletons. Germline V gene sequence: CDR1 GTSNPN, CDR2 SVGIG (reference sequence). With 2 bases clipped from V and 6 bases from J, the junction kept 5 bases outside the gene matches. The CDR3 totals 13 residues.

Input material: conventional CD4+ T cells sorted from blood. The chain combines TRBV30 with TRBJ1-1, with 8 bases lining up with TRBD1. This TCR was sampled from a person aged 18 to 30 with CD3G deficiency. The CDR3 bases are TGTGCCTGGAGTCCTCACAGGGGGGCTGAAGCTTTCTTT. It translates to CAWSPHRGAEAFF.